Listed below are T cell receptor beta chains from one sample, sequenced in a study of blood T cell repertoires in COVID-19. Data came from immunoSEQ multiplex PCR; TCRdb stores just in-frame clones and leaves some out. The sample contains around 80,000 clones, around 80% of which appear only once. Sequencing was carried out using peripheral blood. The origin of the receptors is a man aged 50 to 60 with COVID-19, enrolled during active disease. The CDR3 runs from the conserved cysteine through the conserved F or W. A D gene is named only where the DNA matches it firmly. Clone size is not always given. Where it is, it says once, few, many or a class for expanded clones.

CDR3: CATQTSSYEQYF
DNA: TGTGCCACCCAGACTAGCAGCTACGAGCAGTACTTC
V: TRBV28
J: TRBJ2-7
size: .
D: TRBD2

CDR3: CASSPEDRSNQPQHF
DNA: TGTGCCAGCAGCCCGGAAGACAGGAGCAATCAGCCCCAGCATTTT
V: TRBV28
J: TRBJ1-5
size: .
D: .

CDR3: CASSVEMGLAGAGNEQFF
DNA: TGTGCCAGCAGCGTAGAGATGGGACTAGCGGGAGCGGGCAATGAGCAGTTCTTC
V: TRBV9
J: TRBJ2-1
size: few
D: TRBD2

CDR3: CAISGSRDRGDGYTF
DNA: TGTGCCATCAGTGGGTCGCGGGACAGGGGGGATGGCTACACCTTC
V: TRBV10-3
J: TRBJ1-2
size: .
D: TRBD1

CDR3: CASSLQNRAGAYYNEQFF
DNA: TGTGCCAGCAGTTTACAAAATCGGGCGGGTGCTTACTACAATGAGCAGTTCTTC
V: TRBV27
J: TRBJ2-1
size: once
D: .

CDR3: CASSFLGGGVNQPQHF
DNA: TGTGCCAGCAGCTTCTTAGGAGGGGGCGTAAATCAGCCCCAGCATTTT
V: TRBV28
J: TRBJ1-5
size: .
D: TRBD1

CDR3: CASSHTGGLVDTQYF
DNA: TGCGCCAGCAGCCACACAGGGGGACTCGTGGATACGCAGTATTTT
V: TRBV4-1
J: TRBJ2-3
size: .
D: TRBD1

CDR3: CASSDTGISNEQFF
DNA: TGTGCCAGCAGCGATACAGGGATAAGTAATGAGCAGTTCTTC
V: TRBV9
J: TRBJ2-1
size: .
D: .

CDR3: CASSQAGTGRDGYTF
DNA: TGCGCCAGCAGCCAGGCCGGGACAGGTCGGGACGGCTACACCTTC
V: TRBV4-1
J: TRBJ1-2
size: .
D: TRBD1

CDR3: CASSLQRESEQYF
DNA: TGTGCCAGCAGCTTGCAGCGGGAGTCCGAGCAGTACTTC
V: TRBV11-2
J: TRBJ2-7
size: .
D: TRBD2

CDR3: CASSQDNRLNTEAFF
DNA: TGTGCCAGCAGCCAAGATAACAGGTTGAACACTGAAGCTTTCTTT
V: TRBV14
J: TRBJ1-1
size: .
D: .

CDR3: CASSAGSKNSPLHF
DNA: TGTGCCAGCAGTGCCGGGAGCAAAAATTCACCCCTCCACTTT
V: TRBV25-1
J: TRBJ1-6
size: .
D: .

CDR3: CASRGQGVTEAFF
DNA: TGTGCCAGCAGGGGACAGGGGGTGACTGAAGCTTTCTTT
V: TRBV6-5
J: TRBJ1-1
size: .
D: TRBD1

CDR3: CASSQDLEGSYEQYF
DNA: TGTGCCAGCAGCCAAGATCTGGAGGGATCCTACGAGCAGTACTTC
V: TRBV3-1/TRBV3-2
J: TRBJ2-7
size: .
D: .

CDR3: CASSYSGTGGEQYF
DNA: TGTGCCAGCAGTTACTCGGGAACAGGGGGCGAGCAGTATTTT
V: TRBV6-5
J: TRBJ2-3
size: .
D: TRBD1

CDR3: CASSPQGQPNEKLFF
DNA: TGTGCCAGCTCACCACAAGGACAACCTAATGAAAAACTGTTTTTT
V: TRBV18
J: TRBJ1-4
size: .
D: .

CDR3: CASSQDPTGANPNYGYTF
DNA: TGCGCCAGCAGCCAAGATCCGACAGGGGCGAATCCTAACTATGGCTACACCTTC
V: TRBV4-1
J: TRBJ1-2
size: few
D: TRBD1

CDR3: CASSLAGGGTGELFF
DNA: TGTGCCAGCAGTCTAGCGGGAGGTGGTACCGGGGAGCTGTTTTTT
V: TRBV6-5
J: TRBJ2-2
size: few
D: TRBD2

CDR3: CASSLDPGLTHWRGELFF
DNA: TGCGCCAGCAGCTTGGATCCGGGTTTGACTCACTGGCGCGGGGAGCTGTTTTTT
V: TRBV5-1
J: TRBJ2-2
size: .
D: .

CDR3: CASTQTGAYGYTF
DNA: TGTGCCAGCACCCAGACAGGGGCCTATGGCTACACCTTC
V: TRBV5-4
J: TRBJ1-2
size: few
D: TRBD1

CDR3: CASSQDRTSYEQYF
DNA: TGTGCCAGCTCACAGGACAGGACTTCCTACGAGCAGTACTTC
V: TRBV18
J: TRBJ2-7
size: .
D: TRBD1

CDR3: CSASTGQINQPQHF
DNA: TGCAGTGCTAGTACGGGACAGATCAATCAGCCCCAGCATTTT
V: TRBV20-1
J: TRBJ1-5
size: .
D: TRBD1

CDR3: CASSLDWGQVSSYEQYF
DNA: TGTGCCAGCAGCTTAGATTGGGGACAGGTATCTTCCTACGAGCAGTACTTC
V: TRBV11-2
J: TRBJ2-7
size: .
D: TRBD1

CDR3: CAWSAWARGTDTQYF
DNA: TGTGCCTGGAGCGCATGGGCCCGAGGCACAGATACGCAGTATTTT
V: TRBV30
J: TRBJ2-3
size: .
D: .

CDR3: CASSPEGREYNEQFF
DNA: TGTGCCAGCAGCCCCGAGGGGCGGGAGTACAATGAGCAGTTCTTC
V: TRBV9
J: TRBJ2-1
size: .
D: TRBD2

CDR3: CASSMLAGLADTQYF
DNA: TGTGCCAGTAGTATGCTAGCGGGGCTGGCAGATACGCAGTATTTT
V: TRBV19
J: TRBJ2-3
size: medium-sized
D: TRBD2

CDR3: CASSIPGQGAGEKLFF
DNA: TGTGCCAGCAGTATCCCGGGACAGGGGGCAGGGGAAAAACTGTTTTTT
V: TRBV28
J: TRBJ1-4
size: .
D: TRBD1

CDR3: CASSDGQGDQPQHF
DNA: TGTGCCAGCAGCGATGGACAGGGTGATCAGCCCCAGCATTTT
V: TRBV5-6
J: TRBJ1-5
size: .
D: TRBD1

CDR3: CSASGRDIQYF
DNA: TGCAGTGCTAGCGGGAGGGACATTCAGTACTTC
V: TRBV20-1
J: TRBJ2-4
size: .
D: TRBD2

CDR3: CATSGSGYSNYGYTF
DNA: TGTGCCACCAGTGGATCGGGTTACTCTAACTATGGCTACACCTTC
V: TRBV24-1
J: TRBJ1-2
size: once
D: .

CDR3: CASSTGETQYF
DNA: TGTGCCAGCAGCACAGGAGAGACCCAGTACTTC
V: TRBV2
J: TRBJ2-5
size: .
D: .

CDR3: CASSPQLSNQPQHF
DNA: TGTGCCAGCTCACCCCAGTTGAGCAATCAGCCCCAGCATTTT
V: TRBV18
J: TRBJ1-5
size: .
D: .